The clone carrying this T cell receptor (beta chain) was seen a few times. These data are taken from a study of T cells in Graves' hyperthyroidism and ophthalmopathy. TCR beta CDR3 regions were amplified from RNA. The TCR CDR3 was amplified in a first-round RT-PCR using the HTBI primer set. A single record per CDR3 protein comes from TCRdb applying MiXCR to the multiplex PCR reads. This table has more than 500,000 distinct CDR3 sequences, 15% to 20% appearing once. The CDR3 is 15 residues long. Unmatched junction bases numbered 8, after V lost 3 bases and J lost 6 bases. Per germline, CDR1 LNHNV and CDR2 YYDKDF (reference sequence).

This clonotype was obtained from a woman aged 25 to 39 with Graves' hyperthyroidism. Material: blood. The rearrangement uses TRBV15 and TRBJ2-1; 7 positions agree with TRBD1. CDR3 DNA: TGTGCCACCAGCAGGATAGGGGGACAGTTCAATGAGCAGTTCTTC. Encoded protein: CATSRIGGQFNEQFF.